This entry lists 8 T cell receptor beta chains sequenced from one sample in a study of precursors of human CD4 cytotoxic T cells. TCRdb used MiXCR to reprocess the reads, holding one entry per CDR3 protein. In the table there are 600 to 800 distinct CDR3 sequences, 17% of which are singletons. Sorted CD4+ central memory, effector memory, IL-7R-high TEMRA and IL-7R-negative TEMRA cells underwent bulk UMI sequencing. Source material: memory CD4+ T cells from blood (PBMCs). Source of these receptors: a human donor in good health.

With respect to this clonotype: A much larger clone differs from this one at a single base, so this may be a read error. In nucleotides, the CDR3 is TGTGCCATCAGTGAGGCGGGGAGCCGGCAGCCCCAGCATTTT. Translating it yields CAISEAGSRQPQHF. The chain uses TRBV10-3 and TRBJ1-5; no clear D gene. Trimming pared 2 bases from V and 7 bases from J, leaving 12 bases between. The CDR3 covers 14 residues. Looked up from germline, CDR1 is ENHRY and CDR2 is SYGVKD.

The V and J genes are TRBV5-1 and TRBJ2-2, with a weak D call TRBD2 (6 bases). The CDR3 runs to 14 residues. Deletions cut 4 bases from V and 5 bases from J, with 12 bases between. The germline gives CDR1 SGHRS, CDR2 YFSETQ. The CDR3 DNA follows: TGCGCCAGCAGCGCAACGCTAGCGACCGGGGAGCTGTTTTTT. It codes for CASSATLATGELFF.

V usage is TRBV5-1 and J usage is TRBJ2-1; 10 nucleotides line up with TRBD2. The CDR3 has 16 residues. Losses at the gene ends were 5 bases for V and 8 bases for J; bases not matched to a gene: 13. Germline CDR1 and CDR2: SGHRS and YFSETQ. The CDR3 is CASRNIAAGGRDEQFF. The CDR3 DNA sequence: TGCGCCAGCAGGAATATAGCAGCGGGAGGGAGGGATGAGCAGTTCTTC.

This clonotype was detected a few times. The CDR3 protein is CASREADWEGVNSPLHF. The CDR3 bases are TGTGCCAGTAGGGAAGCCGACTGGGAAGGAGTCAATTCACCCCTCCACTTT. The chain links TRBV19 to TRBJ1-6, with unresolved D. V lost 6 bases and J lost 7, with 22 bases in between. This CDR3 spans 17 amino acids. Germline V gene data show CDR1 as LNHDA and CDR2 as SQIVND (reference sequence).

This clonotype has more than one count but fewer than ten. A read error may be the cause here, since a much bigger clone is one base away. This CDR3 is CASSLQDSDTQYF. CDR3 bases: TGTGCCAGCAGCCTACAGGATTCCGATACGCAGTATTTT. The chain carries TRBV11-1 and TRBJ2-3; possible D gene TRBD1, 5 bases. CDR1 is SGHAT and CDR2 is FQDESV in the germline V gene (reference sequence). V was cut by 5 bases and J by 6 bases, with 12 bases left in between. The length of the CDR3 is 13 residues.

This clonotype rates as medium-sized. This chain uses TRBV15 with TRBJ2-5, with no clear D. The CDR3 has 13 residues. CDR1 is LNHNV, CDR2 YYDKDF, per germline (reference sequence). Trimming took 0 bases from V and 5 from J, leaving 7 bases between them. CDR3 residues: CATSREATETQYF. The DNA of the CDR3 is TGTGCCACCAGCAGAGAAGCGACGGAGACCCAGTACTTC.

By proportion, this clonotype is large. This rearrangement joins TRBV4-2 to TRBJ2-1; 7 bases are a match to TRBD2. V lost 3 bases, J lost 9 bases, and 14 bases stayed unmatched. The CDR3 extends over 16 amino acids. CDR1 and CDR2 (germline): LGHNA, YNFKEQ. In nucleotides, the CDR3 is TGTGCCAGCAGCCATTCGACTAGCTATACAAGCCCTGAGCAGTTCTTC. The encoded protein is CASSHSTSYTSPEQFF.

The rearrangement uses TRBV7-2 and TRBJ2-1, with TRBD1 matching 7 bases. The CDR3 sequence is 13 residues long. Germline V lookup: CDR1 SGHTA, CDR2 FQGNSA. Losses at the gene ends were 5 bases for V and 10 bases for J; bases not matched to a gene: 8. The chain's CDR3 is CASSIDRGREQFF. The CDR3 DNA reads TGTGCCAGCAGCATTGATAGGGGGCGGGAGCAGTTCTTC.